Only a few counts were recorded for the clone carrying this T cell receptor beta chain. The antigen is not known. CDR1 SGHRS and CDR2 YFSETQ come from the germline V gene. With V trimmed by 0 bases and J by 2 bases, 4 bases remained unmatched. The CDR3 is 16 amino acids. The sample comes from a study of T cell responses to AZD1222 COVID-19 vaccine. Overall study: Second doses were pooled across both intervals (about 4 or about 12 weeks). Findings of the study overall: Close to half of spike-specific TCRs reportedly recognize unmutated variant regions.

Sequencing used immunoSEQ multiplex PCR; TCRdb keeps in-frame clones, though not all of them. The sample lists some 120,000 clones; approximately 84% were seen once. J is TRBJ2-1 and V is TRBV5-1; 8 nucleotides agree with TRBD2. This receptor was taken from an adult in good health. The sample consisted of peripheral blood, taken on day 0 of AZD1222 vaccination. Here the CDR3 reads CASSLAGGSTYNEQFF. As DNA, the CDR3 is TGCGCCAGCAGCTTGGCGGGGGGGTCCACCTACAATGAGCAGTTCTTC.